This TCR beta chain was captured by sequencing in a study of PD-L1 blockade in urothelial cancer. On the study more broadly: Patients began atezolizumab, 1,200 mg intravenously every 3 weeks, at some point between 2012 and 2014. Each blood sample yielded a median of about 140,000 T cells.

This CDR3 contains 17 residues. Germline values: CDR1 SGHTA, CDR2 FQGTGA. Trimming removed 1 base from V and 3 bases from J; junction bases left unmatched: 2. Generated by immunoSEQ multiplex PCR, the TCRdb table keeps only in-frame clones and is missing some. The sample carries around 48,000 clones, 70% to 90% recorded once. Time point reported: peripheral blood 6 weeks after treatment start. Every patient provided from 1 to 8 samples, collected pretreatment and on-treatment. The V and J genes are TRBV7-3 and TRBJ2-6; 11 bases map to TRBD1. The clonotype originates from a man aged 60-69 years with urothelial cancer. Here the sequenced sample was PBMCs, taken around atezolizumab (anti-PD-L1) treatment. The CDR3 sequence: CASSLRTGGFGANVLTF. The CDR3 DNA reads as TGTGCCAGCAGCTTAAGGACAGGGGGCTTTGGGGCCAACGTCCTGACTTTC.